Below are 29 T cell receptor beta chains sequenced from a single sample in a study of OX40 agonist ivuxolimab in advanced cancers. Produced via immunoSEQ multiplex PCR; TCRdb's table is partial and in-frame only. Here the sample spans tens of thousands of clones, around four fifths being singletons. The sample was CD4+ or CD8+ T cells sorted from blood, taken in a trial of the OX40 agonist ivuxolimab. Receptors originate from an adult with an advanced solid tumor such as melanoma, head and neck, liver or kidney cancer.

The V call is TRBV7-8, the J call TRBJ1-5; D remains ambiguous. The length of the CDR3 is 13 residues. Germline V gene data show CDR1 as SGHVS and CDR2 as FQNEAQ. Trimming shortened V by 2 bases and J by 2 bases, and 4 bases separated the two germline ends. The chain's CDR3 is CASSLTGNQPQHF. CDR3 sequence (DNA): TGTGCCAGCAGCTTAACGGGCAATCAGCCCCAGCATTTT.

The table lists this clone with a count of one. The genes are TRBV14 and TRBJ2-5; tentative D call: TRBD2 (6 bases). CDR1 is SGHDN and CDR2 is FVKESK in the germline V gene. The CDR3 totals 15 residues. Trimming stripped 4 bases from V and 5 bases from J, with 17 bases between. CDR3 in amino acids: CASSLLGGRWETQYF. CDR3 in DNA: TGTGCCAGCAGCCTCCTGGGGGGAAGGTGGGAGACCCAGTACTTC.

The chain carries TRBV7-2 and TRBJ1-6; 9 bases are a match to TRBD1. The CDR3 length is 15 residues. After removal of 1 base from V and 7 bases from J, the junction contained 2 bases not matched to a gene. The germline V gene encodes CDR1 SGHTA and CDR2 FQGNSA. DNA of the CDR3: TGTGCCAGCAGCTTAGGAGGGACAGGGAATTCACCCCTCCACTTT. Its translation: CASSLGGTGNSPLHF. The full variable domain, its missing parts supplied by reference TRBV7-2 and TRBJ1-6, is GAGVSQSPSNKVTEKGKDVELRCDPISGHTALYWYRQSLGQGLEFLIYFQGNSAPDKSGLPSDRFSAERTGGSVSTLTIQRTQQEDSAVYLCASSLGGTGNSPLHFGNGTRLTVT.

DNA for the CDR3: TGTGCCAAATCGGGGACGGCGGCGGGAGCTTTCTTT. Translation gives CAKSGTAAGAFF. The chain combines TRBV2 with TRBJ1-1; D is perhaps TRBD1 (5 bases). Germline-derived CDR1 and CDR2 are SNHLY and FYNNEI. The CDR3 is 12 amino acids. V was cut by 10 bases and J by 10 bases, with 19 bases left in between.

This clone was seen a handful of times. The chain joins TRBV4-1 to TRBJ1-4; D remains ambiguous. Germline loops: CDR1 MGHRA, CDR2 YSYEKL. Trimming stripped 0 bases from V and 7 bases from J, with 3 bases between. The CDR3 spans 12 residues. CDR3 sequence (DNA): TGCGCCAGCAGCCAAGATCGTGAAAAACTGTTTTTT. Amino acid sequence: CASSQDREKLFF.

The chain couples TRBV9 to TRBJ1-2; D remains ambiguous. V dropped 4 bases and J dropped 4 bases, with 8 bases sitting between them. The CDR3 loop spans 12 amino acids. CDR1 is SGDLS and CDR2 is YYNGEE in the germline V gene. CDR3 region: CASSQTSYGYTF. CDR3 DNA: TGTGCCAGCAGCCAAACTTCCTATGGCTACACCTTC.

The gene calls are TRBV11-2 and TRBJ2-2; 7 bases are shared with TRBD2. Per germline, CDR1 SGHAT and CDR2 FQNNGV. This CDR3 region has 16 residues. After removal of 5 bases from V and 6 bases from J, the junction contained 12 bases not matched to a gene. The chain's CDR3 is CASSQPPAGVPGELFF. The CDR3 coding sequence is TGTGCCAGCAGCCAACCGCCCGCGGGAGTGCCCGGGGAGCTGTTTTTT.

The chain carries TRBV6-6 and TRBJ1-6; tentatively, D is TRBD1 (5 bases). V dropped 8 bases and J dropped 0 bases, with 11 bases sitting between them. The germline gives CDR1 MNHNY, CDR2 SVGAGI (reference sequence). The CDR3 sequence is 15 residues long. The CDR3 loop reads CASGTESSYNSPLHF. Here the CDR3 DNA reads TGTGCCAGCGGGACCGAGAGCTCCTATAATTCACCCCTCCACTTT.

The chain has TRBV4-2 and TRBJ1-1; no firm D call. V was cut by 1 base and J by 0 bases, with 9 bases left in between. Germline assignment: CDR1 LGHNA and CDR2 YNFKEQ. The CDR3 consists of 15 residues. The chain's CDR3 is CASSQVGNMNTEAFF. Written as DNA, the CDR3 is TGTGCCAGCAGCCAAGTCGGGAATATGAACACTGAAGCTTTCTTT.

The chain carries TRBV7-2 and TRBJ2-7, with D perhaps matching TRBD2 (5 bases). The V and J ends lost 2 bases and 2 bases respectively, with 13 bases between them. This CDR3 is 15 amino acids long. Germline lookup yields CDR1 SGHTA and CDR2 FQGNSA. The DNA for the CDR3 is TGTGCCAGCAGCTTAAGGGCAGTGAGGGCCTACGAGCAGTACTTC. Translated: CASSLRAVRAYEQYF.

V and J are TRBV7-2 and TRBJ2-5; D is uncertain. The CDR3 is made up of 13 amino acids. Germline V CDR1 and CDR2: SGHTA, FQGNSA. Trimming removed 3 bases at V and 1 base at J, with 6 bases between. CDR3 nucleotides: TGTGCCAGCAGCTTGGACGGCCAAGAGACCCAGTACTTC. Protein: CASSLDGQETQYF.

This clone occurred once. The V gene is TRBV6-5, the J gene TRBJ2-7; D is tentatively TRBD1 or TRBD2 (5 bases each). This CDR3 is 13 amino acids long. Germline CDR1 and CDR2: MNHEY and SVGAGI. V was cut by 6 bases and J by 5 bases, with 14 bases left in between. CDR3 DNA sequence: TGTGCCAGCAGCAGGTACCGGGACGACGAGCAGTACTTC. Translation: CASSRYRDDEQYF.

J is TRBJ1-1 and V is TRBV19; D ambiguous. Germline V CDR1 and CDR2: LNHDA, SQIVND (reference sequence). The V gene lost 1 base and the J gene lost 4 bases, with 13 bases spanning the gap. The CDR3 length is 15 residues. DNA of the CDR3: TGTGCCAGTAGTATAGCGGCGGGATTTTTCACTGAAGCTTTCTTT. Amino acid sequence: CASSIAAGFFTEAFF.

The rearrangement uses TRBV4-2 and TRBJ1-4; TRBD1 matches at 8 bases. The trim removed 4 bases at V and 5 bases at J, leaving 6 bases unmatched. CDR1 is LGHNA, CDR2 YNFKEQ, per germline. The CDR3 covers 15 residues. CDR3 amino acids: CASSLGQGANEKLFF. The CDR3 nucleotides read TGTGCCAGCAGCCTCGGACAGGGCGCCAATGAAAAACTGTTTTTT.

This sequence joins TRBV6-1 and TRBJ2-7, with a weak D call TRBD2 (5 bases). This CDR3 is built from 12 residues. CDR1 and CDR2 from the germline V gene are MNHNS and SASEGT. The germline V and J ends were trimmed by 6 bases and 2 bases, with 8 bases remaining between them. As DNA, the CDR3 is TGTGCCAGCAGAGCGGCCCCCTACGAGCAGTACTTC. It encodes CASRAAPYEQYF.

CDR3 in DNA: TGTGCCAGCAGTTCGCGGGGGGTAAGGAATGAGCAGTTCTTC. Its translation: CASSSRGVRNEQFF. The chain is built from TRBV6-5 and TRBJ2-1; the match to TRBD2 covers 8 bases. Germline CDR1 is MNHEY and CDR2 is SVGAGI. V lost 4 bases to trimming and J lost 7 bases; unmatched junction nucleotides: 6. The CDR3 sequence is 14 residues long.

The gene calls are TRBV6-1 and TRBJ1-5; a possible D gene is TRBD1 (5 bases). This CDR3 has 13 amino acids. V was cut by 6 bases and J by 6 bases, with 12 bases left in between. Germline CDR1 and CDR2: MNHNS and SASEGT. CDR3 coding DNA: TGTGCCAGCAGGAGAGGGGAGAGTCAGCCCCAGCATTTT. Amino acids: CASRRGESQPQHF.

The V gene is TRBV27, the J gene TRBJ1-3; D call uncertain. There are 14 residues in the CDR3. The V end was cut by 6 bases, the J end by 0 bases, with 9 bases between. CDR1 MNHEY and CDR2 SMNVEV come from the germline V gene (reference sequence). CDR3 loop: CASSPSRSGNTIYF. The CDR3 bases are TGTGCCAGCAGCCCGAGCCGCTCTGGAAACACCATATATTTT.

CDR3 loop: CAWSRGGYNEQFF. CDR3 nucleotide sequence: TGTGCCTGGAGCCGGGGGGGTTACAATGAGCAGTTCTTC. The chain carries TRBV30 and TRBJ2-1; 8 bases agree with TRBD2. V trimming: 3 bases; J trimming: 4 bases; junction bases outside the gene matches: 2. The CDR3 runs 13 residues. Germline V gene lookup returns CDR1 GTSNPN and CDR2 SVGIG (reference sequence). The full variable domain, completed using reference TRBV30 and TRBJ2-1, is SQTIHQWPATLVQPVGSPLSLECTVEGTSNPNLYWYRQAAGRGLQLLFYSVGIGQISSEVPQNLSASRPQDRQFILSSKKLLLSDSGFYLCAWSRGGYNEQFFGPGTRLTVL.

V gene TRBV7-8 combines with J gene TRBJ2-5, with TRBD1 as a possible D gene (5 bases). Trimming pared 3 bases from V and 1 base from J, leaving 9 bases between. The germline CDR1 and CDR2 sequences are SGHVS and FQNEAQ. The CDR3 sequence is 14 residues long. CDR3 region: CASSLTEVQETQYF. CDR3 sequence (DNA): TGTGCCAGCAGCTTGACAGAAGTCCAAGAGACCCAGTACTTC.

The chain carries TRBV2 and TRBJ1-6; D uncertain. V was cut by 5 bases and J by 7 bases, with 15 bases left in between. This CDR3 is 15 amino acids long. The V gene's germline CDR1 is SNHLY and CDR2 FYNNEI. CDR3 protein: CASSLTDPGNSPLHF. The CDR3 DNA follows: TGTGCCAGCAGTCTTACTGATCCTGGGAATTCACCCCTCCACTTT.

The CDR3 nucleotides are TGTGCCCATCTTACGGGACTAGCGGGGGTATCTGGGGCCAACGTCCTGACTTTC. Its translation is CAHLTGLAGVSGANVLTF. The chain combines TRBV7-9 with TRBJ2-6, with 14 bases identical to TRBD2. Per the germline V gene, CDR1 is SEHNR and CDR2 is FQNEAQ (reference sequence). Trimming removed 11 bases from V and 1 base from J; junction bases left unmatched: 10. The CDR3 spans 18 residues.

The chain couples TRBV18 to TRBJ1-3; no clear D. The ends were cut back, 3 bases at V and 0 bases at J, with 12 bases in the middle. This CDR3 spans 16 amino acids. Germline V gene lookup returns CDR1 KGHSH and CDR2 LQKENI. Here the CDR3 DNA reads TGTGCCAGCTCACCCATGAGACCGAACTCTGGAAACACCATATATTTT. Its protein product is CASSPMRPNSGNTIYF.

This sequence joins TRBV4-3 and TRBJ2-1; D is uncertain. Germline loops: CDR1 LGHNA, CDR2 YSLEER. Trimming cost V 0 bases and J 0 bases, with 12 bases left between them. The CDR3 spans 17 residues. CDR3 residues: CASSQDIPGSSYNEQFF. CDR3 coding DNA: TGCGCCAGCAGCCAAGATATTCCGGGCAGCTCCTACAATGAGCAGTTCTTC.

V usage is TRBV6-5 and J usage is TRBJ1-1; D gene unclear. The germline V gene encodes CDR1 MNHEY and CDR2 SVGAGI. This CDR3 is 15 amino acids long. Trimming took off 2 bases at V and 3 bases at J, with 13 bases between the two ends. Here the CDR3 DNA reads TGTGCCAGCAGTTACCGCGCAGGAGGGTACACTGAAGCTTTCTTT. This sequence encodes CASSYRAGGYTEAFF.

The chain couples TRBV7-9 to TRBJ1-2; D remains ambiguous. The CDR3 extends over 15 amino acids. Germline CDR1 is SEHNR and CDR2 is FQNEAQ (reference sequence). Trimming removed 3 bases at V and 6 bases at J, with 17 bases between. CDR3 coding DNA: TGTGCCAGCAGCTTCTCACGCGGAGTCGGCGATGGCTACACCTTC. Translation: CASSFSRGVGDGYTF.

V usage is TRBV11-2 and J usage is TRBJ2-1; TRBD1 aligns across 7 bases. Germline V CDR1 and CDR2: SGHAT, FQNNGV. This CDR3 has 16 residues. V lost 5 bases to trimming and J lost 7 bases; unmatched junction nucleotides: 14. In DNA form, the CDR3 reads TGTGCCAGCAGCCTAACAGGGGCGTGGAATGGTAATGAGCAGTTCTTC. Translating it yields CASSLTGAWNGNEQFF.

This clone came up a few times. The V call is TRBV7-3, the J call TRBJ1-1; D not resolved. Germline loops: CDR1 SGHTA, CDR2 FQGTGA. The ends were cut back, 4 bases at V and 3 bases at J, with 9 bases in the middle. This CDR3 has 13 residues. In nucleotides, the CDR3 is TGTGCCAGCAGCTCACAGCAGGACACTGAAGCTTTCTTT. Encoded protein: CASSSQQDTEAFF.

This clone was counted once. V gene TRBV7-3 combines with J gene TRBJ2-2; 9 bases fit TRBD1. V shed 5 bases, J shed 0 bases, and the junction held 7 bases outside the gene matches. CDR1 and CDR2 (germline): SGHTA, FQGTGA. This CDR3 contains 17 residues. CDR3 nucleotide sequence: TGTGCCAGCAGCAATCTGGGACAGGGCGCGAACACCGGGGAGCTGTTTTTT. Amino acid sequence: CASSNLGQGANTGELFF.